What follows are 5 T cell receptor beta chains derived from one specimen sequenced in a study of cytomegalovirus exposure and HLA in healthy donors. 60 Vbeta and 13 Jbeta primers were used in PCR. Produced via immunoSEQ multiplex PCR; TCRdb's table is partial and in-frame only. The repertoire has approximately 160,000 clones, 82% of them found once; the top ten carry approximately 1.5%. The sequenced sample consisted of PBMCs. The receptor source for this set is a male donor in good health and CMV-seronegative.

Worth noting for this clone: With a much larger clone just one base away, this may be a read error. Other DNA sequences in the same sample also yield this CDR3. The CDR3 protein is CASSRGTGGGQPQHF. The CDR3 region has the DNA TGTGCCAGCAGTCGGGGGACAGGAGGGGGTCAGCCCCAGCATTTT. V usage is TRBV6-1 and J usage is TRBJ1-5; 8 positions match TRBD1. V lost 5 bases to trimming and J lost 6 bases; unmatched junction nucleotides: 9. CDR3 length equals 15 residues. Germline loops: CDR1 MNHNS, CDR2 SASEGT.

The J gene is TRBJ2-5, the V gene TRBV11-2; 11 nucleotides match TRBD2. Germline V gene sequence: CDR1 SGHAT, CDR2 FQNNGV. The CDR3 runs to 17 residues. The V segment lost 4 bases and the J segment 0 bases; nucleotides outside the gene matches: 7. CDR3 DNA: TGTGCCAGCAGCTCAGCCCTAGCGGGGGGACACCAAGAGACCCAGTACTTC. The encoded protein is CASSSALAGGHQETQYF.

The chain couples TRBV6-5 to TRBJ2-5; D might be TRBD2 (5 bases). Per the germline V gene, CDR1 is MNHEY and CDR2 is SVGAGI. This CDR3 has 14 amino acids. V lost 0 bases to trimming and J lost 5 bases, with 10 bases between them. The CDR3 protein is CASSYSRGLETQYF. The CDR3 nucleotides are TGTGCCAGCAGTTACTCCCGGGGATTGGAGACCCAGTACTTC.

The chain uses TRBV7-2 and TRBJ1-1, with unresolved D. Between the trimmed V and J ends, which lost 1 base and 1 base, there was a span of 4 bases. The CDR3 is made up of 13 amino acids. Germline V gene sequence: CDR1 SGHTA, CDR2 FQGNSA. The CDR3 here is CASSLGRNTEAFF. The CDR3 nucleotides read TGTGCCAGCAGCTTAGGCAGGAACACTGAAGCTTTCTTT.

About this clone itself: One junction end does not reproduce the germline sequence, and a read error may be involved. The V gene is TRBV7-9, the J gene TRBJ1-1; TRBD1 is a possible D gene (5 bases). CDR3 length equals 16 residues. Germline V lookup: CDR1 SEHNR, CDR2 FQNEAQ (reference sequence). CDR3 loop: CSSSYQTRVPNTEAFF. The CDR3 DNA follows: TGTTCCAGCAGCTATCAAACCAGGGTTCCGAACACTGAAGCTTTCTTT.